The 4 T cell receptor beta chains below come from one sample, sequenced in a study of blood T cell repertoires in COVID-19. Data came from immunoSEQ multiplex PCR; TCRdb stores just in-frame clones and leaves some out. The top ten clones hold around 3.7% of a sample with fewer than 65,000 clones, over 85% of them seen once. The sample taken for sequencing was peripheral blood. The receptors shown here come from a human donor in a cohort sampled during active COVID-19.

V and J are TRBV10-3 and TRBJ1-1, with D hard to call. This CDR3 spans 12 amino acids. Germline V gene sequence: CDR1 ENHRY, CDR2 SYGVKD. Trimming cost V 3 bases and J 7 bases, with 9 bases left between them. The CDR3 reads CAISDPPGEAFF. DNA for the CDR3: TGTGCCATCAGTGACCCCCCAGGTGAAGCTTTCTTT.

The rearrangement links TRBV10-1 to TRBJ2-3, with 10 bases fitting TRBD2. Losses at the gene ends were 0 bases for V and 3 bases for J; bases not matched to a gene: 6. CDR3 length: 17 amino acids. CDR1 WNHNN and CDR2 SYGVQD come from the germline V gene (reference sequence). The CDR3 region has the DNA TGCGCCAGCAGTGAGTCGAAAGCGGGAGGGGCAACAGATACGCAGTATTTT. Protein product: CASSESKAGGATDTQYF.

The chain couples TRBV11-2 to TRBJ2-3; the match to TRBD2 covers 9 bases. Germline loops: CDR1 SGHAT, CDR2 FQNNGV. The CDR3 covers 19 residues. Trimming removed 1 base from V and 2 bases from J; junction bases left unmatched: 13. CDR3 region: CASSLAWPSGTRNTDTQYF. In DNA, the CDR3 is TGTGCCAGCAGCTTAGCTTGGCCTAGCGGGACGCGGAACACAGATACGCAGTATTTT.

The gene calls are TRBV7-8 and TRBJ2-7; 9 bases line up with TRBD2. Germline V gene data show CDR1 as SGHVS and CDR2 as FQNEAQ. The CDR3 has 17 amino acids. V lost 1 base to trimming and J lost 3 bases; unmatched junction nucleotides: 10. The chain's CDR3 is CASSLGFMGLARYEQYV. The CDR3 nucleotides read TGTGCCAGCAGCTTAGGGTTCATGGGACTAGCTCGCTACGAGCAGTACGTC.